The source of this T cell receptor beta chain is a study of brain metastases from non-small cell lung cancer. Study results and caveats: Compared with primary tumors, brain metastases showed less T-cell infiltration. Brain metastases shared most TCR repertoire with primaries, with sparse T cells. In roughly 60% of brain metastases, T-cell clones were expanded compared with matched primary tumors.

Trimming stripped 4 bases from V and 1 base from J, with 13 bases between. The CDR3 totals 15 residues. From germline, CDR1 is LGHNA and CDR2 YSLEER. Only in-frame clones appear in the TCRdb table, and some are missing; sequencing was by immunoSEQ multiplex PCR. The sample carries 2,200 or so clones, 65% to 90% recorded once. As to this clone: The antigen is not known.

V gene TRBV4-3 combines with J gene TRBJ1-1; D unresolved. The sequence derives from a donor aged 40 or over with non-small cell lung cancer. The sample consisted of tissue from a brain metastasis. CDR3 region: CASSLSPLGNTEAFF. DNA of the CDR3: TGCGCCAGCAGCCTCTCCCCGCTTGGGAACACTGAAGCTTTCTTT.